These 4 T cell receptor beta chains share one sample of origin, sequenced in a study of Tregs in tolerant kidney transplant recipients. The assay was immunoSEQ multiplex PCR, and TCRdb's table has in-frame clones only and misses some. This sample's table has some 52,000 clones. Sample: CD4+ T cells from blood, taken before the transplant. The receptors were gathered from a human donor who received a combined kidney and bone marrow transplant.

CDR3 bases read: TGTGCCAGCAGCTTTCAATCGGGGGAGACC. It specifies CASSFQSGET. The complete CDR3 protein is CASSFQSGETQYF. The V gene is TRBV5-6, the J gene TRBJ2-5; maybe TRBD2 (5 bases). The read ends 3 residues shy of where the CDR3 ends; the end is completed using the germline J gene. This CDR3 is built from 13 residues. Per germline, CDR1 SGHDT and CDR2 YYEEEE. V was clipped by 2 bases and J by 5 bases, with 10 bases between them.

With respect to this clone: Read coverage stops 3 residues before the CDR3 terminus; the germline J gene supplies the remainder. The rearrangement joins TRBV19 to TRBJ1-4, with D hard to call. The CDR3 runs to 15 residues. Germline CDR1 reads LNHDA; CDR2 reads SQIVND (reference sequence). The V and J ends lost 2 bases and 0 bases respectively, with 7 bases between them. The CDR3 loop reads CASSIQEPTNEKLFF. Partial CDR3 DNA: TGTGCCAGTAGTATACAGGAGCCAACTAATGAAAAA.

In the case of this clone: Read coverage stops 3 residues before the CDR3 terminus; the germline J gene supplies the remainder. V gene TRBV5-1 combines with J gene TRBJ1-4; TRBD1 matches 9 bases. J gave up 8 bases and V 4 bases, and 9 bases lay outside the gene matches. Germline V gene sequence: CDR1 SGHRS, CDR2 YFSETQ. The CDR3 consists of 15 residues. The sequenced CDR3 bases are TGCGCCAGCAGCCCATCACAGGGGGCAGCGGAAAAA. It yields the protein CASSPSQGAAEK. The full CDR3 sequence reads CASSPSQGAAEKLFF.

As concerns this clone: The CDR3 end falls 3 residues outside the read, so it is completed with the germline J gene. This chain links TRBV5-1 with TRBJ1-4, with 8 bases identical to TRBD1. Looked up from germline, CDR1 is SGHRS and CDR2 is YFSETQ. Trimming cost V 3 bases and J 8 bases; bases outside gene matches: 6. The CDR3 has 14 amino acids. This CDR3 is CASSSGGSGEKLFF. The DNA read from the CDR3 is TGCGCCAGCAGCTCAGGGGGCTCCGGGGAAAAA.